This T cell receptor (beta chain) was found in a study of OX40 agonist ivuxolimab in advanced cancers. Context from the whole study: Ivuxolimab was a fully human IgG2 agonistic monoclonal antibody targeting the costimulatory receptor OX40 (CD134). Intravenous ivuxolimab was administered to patients every 2 weeks at six dose levels: 0.01, 0.1, 0.3, 1.5, 3 and 10 mg/kg. Of the approximately 50 dose-escalation patients, hepatocellular carcinoma was present in about 20, melanoma in about 15, renal cell carcinoma in 9 and head and neck cancer in 9. In the dose-escalation cohort, 65% to 90% of patients were male, and the mean age was approximately 64 years, with a range of about 23 to 90. Patients were allowed to have had prior anti-PD-1, anti-PD-L1 or anti-CTLA-4 therapy, and 40% of the dose-escalation patients had previously received checkpoint inhibitors. Partial responses occurred in three dose-escalation patients: two with cutaneous melanoma and one with hepatocellular carcinoma. The purpose of peripheral TCRbeta sequencing was to test whether ivuxolimab changed TCR sequence diversity and led to clonal T-cell expansion. The paper describes the monotherapy dose-escalation part (N = 52 patients) of the phase I trial of ivuxolimab.

A remark on this clone: What antigen it recognizes has not been identified. Base qualities are not provided; no much larger clone lies one nucleotide away.

The CDR1 and CDR2 encoded by the germline V gene are SGHRS and YFSETQ. The cysteine opens and the phenylalanine closes a CDR3 of 16 amino acids. Only CDR3 DNA is held: 48 bases, read in frame from base 1. Germline trimming amounts to 1 base on V and 0 bases on J, with 4 as the count of junction bases outside the gene matches. Study-wide conclusions, independent of this receptor: Low levels of normalized T-cell clonal expansion were also seen in some patients who did not respond. In the 0.1-3.0 mg/kg groups, partial responders were among the patients with the lowest normalized peripheral clonal expansion, particularly in CD8+ T cells. After ivuxolimab, CD8+ T cells had more expanded clones than CD4+ T cells on average. Clonal expansion of both CD4+ and CD8+ blood T cells was observed from baseline to week 6 at doses 0.1 to 3.0 mg/kg. Antigen specificity was not determined for the clonally expanded peripheral T cells.

Patients with autoimmune disease history or receiving systemic immunosuppression were excluded from the trial. In every dose cohort, peripheral blood was drawn for TCR sequencing at baseline, cycle 4 day 1, and cycle 7 day 1. The samples were drawn from a first-in-human, open-label, multicenter phase I dose-escalation trial of ivuxolimab. The trial enrolled adults with locally advanced or metastatic head and neck squamous cell, hepatocellular, melanoma or renal cell carcinoma. CD4+ and CD8+ T cells were sorted separately from peripheral blood before TCR sequencing. Genomic DNA was isolated from the sorted cells so that the TCRbeta CDR3 region could be sequenced. TCRbeta CDR3 regions were sequenced using the immunoSEQ Assay. Entries here come from immuneACCESS through TCRdb and include only in-frame sequences with V and J called. Some clones fail to appear in such tables; in the studies checked, an unresolved V gene covers under half of the shortfall, and the cause of the remainder is unknown. This sample has about 50,000 clones in its table, and over 75% of those were observed once. Around 58% of the sample comes from the top ten.

Specimen: CD4+ or CD8+ T cells sorted from blood, collected in a trial of the OX40 agonist ivuxolimab. This TCR derives from an adult with an advanced solid tumor such as melanoma, head and neck, liver or kidney cancer. Recombination connected TRBV5-1 to TRBJ2-1; 7 bases in the junction line up with TRBD1. The CDR3 protein: CASSLNGQASYNEQFF. The DNA sequence is given as TGCGCCAGCAGCTTGAATGGACAGGCCTCCTACAATGAGCAGTTCTTC.